This T cell receptor (beta chain) derives from a study of OX40 agonist ivuxolimab in advanced cancers. Regarding the research as a whole: Ivuxolimab was a fully human IgG2 agonistic monoclonal antibody targeting the costimulatory receptor OX40 (CD134). Intravenous ivuxolimab was administered to patients every 2 weeks at six dose levels: 0.01, 0.1, 0.3, 1.5, 3 and 10 mg/kg. Of the approximately 54 patients in dose escalation, 19 had hepatocellular carcinoma, some 15 had melanoma, 9 had renal cell carcinoma and 9 had head and neck cancer. The paper describes the monotherapy dose-escalation part (N of about 50 patients) of the phase I trial of ivuxolimab. A male proportion of almost 85% and a mean age of approximately 60 years, ranging from 23 to 79, were recorded for the dose-escalation cohort. Prior anti-PD-1, anti-PD-L1 or anti-CTLA-4 therapy was permitted, and 40% of dose-escalation patients had received checkpoint inhibitors. Three dose-escalation patients achieved partial responses, one with hepatocellular carcinoma and two with cutaneous melanoma. Peripheral TCRbeta sequencing was intended to test whether TCR sequence diversity was altered and clonal T-cell expansion was caused by ivuxolimab.

Worth noting for this clone: Its cognate antigen has yet to be identified. No base-level quality is on record; no much larger clone is a single base apart.

Study-wide findings and limitations: Low levels of normalized T-cell clonal expansion were also seen in some patients who did not respond. In the 0.1-3.0 mg/kg groups, partial responders were among the patients with the lowest normalized peripheral clonal expansion, particularly in CD8+ T cells. After ivuxolimab, expanded clones were on average more numerous among CD8+ T cells than among CD4+ T cells. Antigen specificity was not determined for the clonally expanded peripheral T cells. At doses from 0.1 to 3.0 mg/kg, clonal expansion was seen in both CD4+ and CD8+ blood T cells between baseline and week 6.

Genomic DNA was extracted from sorted cells for sequencing of the TCRbeta CDR3 region. The immunoSEQ Assay was used for sequencing of TCRbeta CDR3 regions. Imported from immuneACCESS, the table was reduced by TCRdb to in-frame sequences with V and J called. These copies leave out some clones; in studies compared against another copy, an unresolved V gene accounts for under half, and the cause of the remainder is not known. For this sample the table gives 60,000 or so clones, of which 88% were detected only once. The top ten clones comprise around 10% of the sample. The germline V gene supplies CDR1 SGHAT and CDR2 FQNNGV. V and J lose 1 base and 2 bases, and a span of 8 bases separates them. The CDR3 runs 14 amino acids, cysteine and phenylalanine included. The kept DNA is CDR3 alone, 42 bases in frame from the first base. The trial excluded patients who had a history of autoimmune disease or who were on systemic immunosuppression. Peripheral blood for TCR sequencing was drawn from every dose cohort at baseline, at cycle 4 day 1 and at cycle 7 day 1. Samples came from an open-label, multicenter, first-in-human phase I dose-escalation trial of ivuxolimab. The trial enrolled adults with locally advanced or metastatic head and neck squamous cell, hepatocellular, melanoma or renal cell carcinoma. Before TCR sequencing, CD4+ T cells and CD8+ T cells from peripheral blood were sorted into separate populations.

The TCR sequence derives from an adult with an advanced solid tumor such as melanoma, head and neck, liver or kidney cancer. The specimen was CD4+ or CD8+ T cells sorted from blood, collected in a trial of the OX40 agonist ivuxolimab. The chain joins TRBV11-2 to TRBJ1-1, with the D segment identity uncertain. The sequenced DNA is TGTGCCAGCAGCTTAGTCGTAACCAACACTGAAGCTTTCTTT. This yields the protein CASSLVVTNTEAFF. The CDR3, completed at both ends by the reference TRBV11-2 and TRBJ1-1 genes, gives the full variable domain EAGVAQSPRYKIIEKRQSVAFWCNPISGHATLYWYQQILGQGPKLLIQFQNNGVVDDSQLPKDRFSAERLKGVDSTLKIQPAKLEDSAVYLCASSLVVTNTEAFFGQGTRLTVV.